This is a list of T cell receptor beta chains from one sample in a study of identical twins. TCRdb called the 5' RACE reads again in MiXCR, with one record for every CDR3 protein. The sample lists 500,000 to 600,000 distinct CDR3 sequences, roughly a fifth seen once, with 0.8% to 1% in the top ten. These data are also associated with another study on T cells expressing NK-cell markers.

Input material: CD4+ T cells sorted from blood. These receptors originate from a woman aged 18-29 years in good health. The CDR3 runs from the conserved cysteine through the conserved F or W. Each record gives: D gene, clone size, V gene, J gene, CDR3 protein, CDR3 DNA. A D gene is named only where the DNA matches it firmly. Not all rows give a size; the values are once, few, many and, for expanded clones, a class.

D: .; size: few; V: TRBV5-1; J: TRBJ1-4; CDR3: CASRLTGDGLLFF; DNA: TGCGCCAGCAGACTCACCGGGGATGGGCTCCTGTTTTTT
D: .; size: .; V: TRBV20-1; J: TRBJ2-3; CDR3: CSARVEGDLRRGTQYF; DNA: TGCAGTGCTAGAGTGGAGGGGGATCTTCGACGGGGTACGCAGTATTTT
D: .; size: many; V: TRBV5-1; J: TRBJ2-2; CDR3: CASSLDPTGELFF; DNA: TGTGCCAGCAGCCTGGACCCCACCGGGGAGCTGTTTTTT
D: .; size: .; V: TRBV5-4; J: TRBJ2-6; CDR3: CASSPEGYGANVLTF; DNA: TGTGCCAGCAGCCCGGAGGGGTACGGGGCCAACGTCCTGACTTTC
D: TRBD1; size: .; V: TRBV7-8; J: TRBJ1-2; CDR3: CASSLGGQKIYGYTF; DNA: TGTGCCAGCAGCTTAGGGGGACAGAAAATCTATGGCTACACCTTC
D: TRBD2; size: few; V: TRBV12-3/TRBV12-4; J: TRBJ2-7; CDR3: CASIRAGGRYEQYF; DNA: TGTGCCAGCATCCGAGCGGGAGGACGCTACGAGCAGTACTTC
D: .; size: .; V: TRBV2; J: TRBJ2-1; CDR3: CASSEGVAASYNEQFF; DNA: TGTGCCAGCAGTGAAGGGGTTGCGGCTTCCTACAATGAGCAGTTCTTC
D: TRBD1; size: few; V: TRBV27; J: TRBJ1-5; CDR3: CASSSLDRVGNQPQHF; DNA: TGTGCCAGCAGTTCCTTAGACAGGGTAGGCAATCAGCCCCAGCATTTT
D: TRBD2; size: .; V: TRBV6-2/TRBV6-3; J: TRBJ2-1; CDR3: CASTPGWRLAGANEQFF; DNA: TGTGCCAGCACCCCCGGTTGGCGGCTAGCGGGAGCCAATGAGCAGTTCTTC
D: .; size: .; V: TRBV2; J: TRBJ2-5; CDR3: CASIPLGDSPRAQYF; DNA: TGTGCCAGCATCCCACTTGGGGACTCCCCACGGGCCCAGTACTTC
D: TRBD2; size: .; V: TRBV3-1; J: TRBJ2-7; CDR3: CASSHVRSGRVYEQYF; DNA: TGTGCCAGCAGCCATGTTAGAAGCGGGAGGGTCTACGAGCAGTACTTC
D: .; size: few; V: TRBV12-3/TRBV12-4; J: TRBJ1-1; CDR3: CASSHGYDTEAFF; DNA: TGTGCCAGCAGTCACGGGTATGACACTGAAGCTTTCTTT
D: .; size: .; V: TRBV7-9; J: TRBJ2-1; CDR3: CASSSQGWDNEQFF; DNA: TGTGCCAGCAGCTCACAGGGCTGGGACAATGAGCAGTTCTTC
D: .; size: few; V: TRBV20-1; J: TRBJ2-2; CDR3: CSAGWGGELFF; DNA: TGCAGTGCTGGGTGGGGTGGGGAGCTGTTTTTT
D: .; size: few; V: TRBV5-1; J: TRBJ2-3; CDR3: CASRPGTQDTDTQYF; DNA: TGCGCCAGCAGACCCGGGACACAGGACACAGATACGCAGTATTTT
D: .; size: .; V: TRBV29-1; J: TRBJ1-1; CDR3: CSGGIGGTEAFF; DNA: TGCAGCGGGGGTATCGGTGGCACTGAAGCTTTCTTT
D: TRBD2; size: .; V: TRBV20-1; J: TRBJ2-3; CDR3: CSGILAGEDTQYF; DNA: TGCAGTGGAATACTAGCGGGAGAAGATACGCAGTATTTT
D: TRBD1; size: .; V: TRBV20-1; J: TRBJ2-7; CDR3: CSAKDRTGSYEQYF; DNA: TGCAGTGCTAAAGACCGGACAGGGTCCTACGAGCAGTACTTC
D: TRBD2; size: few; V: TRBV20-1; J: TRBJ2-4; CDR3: CSARDGGRRAKNIQYF; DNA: TGCAGTGCTAGAGACGGCGGGAGGAGAGCCAAAAACATTCAGTACTTC
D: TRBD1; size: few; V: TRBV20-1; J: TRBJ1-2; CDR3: CSARYRGSYGYTF; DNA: TGCAGTGCGCGGTACAGGGGCAGCTATGGCTACACCTTC
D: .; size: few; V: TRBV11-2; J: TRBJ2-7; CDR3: CASSYYTASSYEQYF; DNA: TGTGCCAGCAGCTACTACACGGCGAGCTCCTACGAGCAGTACTTC
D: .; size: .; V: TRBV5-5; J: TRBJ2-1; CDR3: CASSHIMPSRQFF; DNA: TGTGCCAGCAGCCATATAATGCCGTCTCGGCAGTTCTTC
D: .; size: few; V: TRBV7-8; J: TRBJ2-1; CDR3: CASSLQGRAYNEQFF; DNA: TGTGCCAGCAGCTTGCAGGGGCGAGCCTACAATGAGCAGTTCTTC
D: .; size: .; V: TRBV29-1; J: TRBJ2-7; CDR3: CSARDILNEQYF; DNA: TGCAGCGCCCGGGACATACTTAACGAGCAGTACTTC
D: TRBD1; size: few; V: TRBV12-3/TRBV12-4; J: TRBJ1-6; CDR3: CASSLRTGTFSPLHF; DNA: TGTGCCAGCAGTTTGCGGACAGGGACTTTTTCACCCCTCCACTTT
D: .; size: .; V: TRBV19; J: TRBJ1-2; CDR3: CASSTQYYGYTF; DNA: TGTGCCAGTAGTACCCAGTACTATGGCTACACCTTC
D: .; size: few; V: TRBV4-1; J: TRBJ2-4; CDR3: CASSRPDRRPDIQYF; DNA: TGCGCCAGCAGCCGCCCGGACAGACGACCCGACATTCAGTACTTC
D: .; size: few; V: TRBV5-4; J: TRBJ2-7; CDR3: CASRRRDGSYEQYF; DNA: TGTGCCAGCAGACGCCGGGACGGCTCCTACGAGCAGTACTTC
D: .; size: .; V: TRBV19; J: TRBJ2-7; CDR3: CATSKRGLEEQYF; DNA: TGTGCCACCTCCAAAAGGGGTTTGGAAGAGCAGTACTTC
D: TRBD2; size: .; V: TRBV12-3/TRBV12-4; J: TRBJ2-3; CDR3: CASRRAGGSTDTQYF; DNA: TGTGCCAGCAGACGAGCGGGGGGGAGCACAGATACGCAGTATTTT
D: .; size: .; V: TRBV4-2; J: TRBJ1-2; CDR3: CASSQDLGSYGYTF; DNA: TGTGCCAGCAGCCAAGATTTGGGGAGCTATGGCTACACCTTC
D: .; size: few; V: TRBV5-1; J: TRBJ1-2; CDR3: CASSLDDSTYGYTF; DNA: TGCGCCAGCAGCTTGGACGACAGCACTTATGGCTACACCTTC
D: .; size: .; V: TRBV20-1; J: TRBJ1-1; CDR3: CSAPRTVNTEAFF; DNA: TGCAGTGCGCCTCGAACGGTGAACACTGAAGCTTTCTTT
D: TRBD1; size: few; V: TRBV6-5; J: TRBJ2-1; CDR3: CASRRQGTEQFF; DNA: TGTGCCAGCAGGCGACAGGGGACTGAGCAGTTCTTC
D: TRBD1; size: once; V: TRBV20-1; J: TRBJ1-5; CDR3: CSADRGRGQPQHF; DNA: TGCAGTGCTGACAGGGGGCGAGGTCAGCCCCAGCATTTT
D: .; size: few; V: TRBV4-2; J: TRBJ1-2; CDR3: CASSRSEAGRGGYTF; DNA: TGTGCCAGCAGCCGGTCGGAGGCGGGAAGGGGTGGCTACACCTTC
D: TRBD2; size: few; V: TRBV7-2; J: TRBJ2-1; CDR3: CASSSPSGSSYNEQFF; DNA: TGTGCCAGCAGCTCCCCTAGCGGGAGCAGTTACAATGAGCAGTTCTTC
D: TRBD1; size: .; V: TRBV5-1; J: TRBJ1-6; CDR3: CASSFLGQGKNSPLHF; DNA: TGCGCCAGCAGCTTCCTCGGACAGGGGAAGAATTCACCCCTCCACTTT
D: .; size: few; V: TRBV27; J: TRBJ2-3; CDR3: CASSPLLKGDTQYF; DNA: TGTGCCAGCAGTCCTCTCCTGAAGGGCGATACGCAGTATTTT
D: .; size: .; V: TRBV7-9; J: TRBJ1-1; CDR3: CASSLVVTGRTEAFF; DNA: TGTGCCAGCAGCTTAGTTGTGACAGGAAGGACTGAAGCTTTCTTT